This T cell receptor beta chain was found in a study of shared clonotypes between healthy human individuals (dated by TCRdb to the early 2020s). For context, the study as a whole: Two women and a few men aged 18 to 49 years were included in the cohort. Blood TCR repertoires of a handful of healthy adults were deeply sequenced to estimate repertoire size and the extent of clonotype sharing between individuals. Per donor, three plates each were used for CD4 naive and CD4 memory, two for CD8 naive, and one for CD8 memory. To increase sequencing depth and limit assay-specific biases, TCR repertoire library preparation and sequencing were carried out by different laboratories using diverse techniques. Leukapheresis yielded between about 0.85 and 10 billion PBMCs per donor.

The donors were healthy, HIV-negative adults who had no recently reported acute infections or vaccinations. Every donor was a Caucasian adult living in Nashville, Tennessee, USA. Magnetic negative selection was used to enrich CD4+ T cells, after which naive cells were positively selected on CD45RA and the negative fraction became the memory subset. Blood was collected by leukapheresis, and PBMCs were isolated by Ficoll-Histopaque density gradient centrifugation and then cryopreserved in liquid nitrogen vapor phase. Analytical flow cytometry was used to check the purity and quantity of each magnetically sorted T cell population. Each sorted fraction had its genomic DNA isolated and then quantified by UV absorbance on a Nanodrop 2000c. Summary of the overall study and its limitations: Based on pairwise subsampling, the degree of clonotype sharing among donors was expected to be affected by sequencing depth. Sampling was limited to blood, and TCR repertoires in tissue likely differ from TCR repertoires in blood. Larger estimated clonotype richness was generally found for naive subsets than for memory subsets. Sharing across several donors was observed for roughly 5.4% of naive CD4, 3.5% of naive CD8, 2.3% of memory CD4, and roughly 0.4% of memory CD8 clonotypes. Even with the large sequencing depth, rarefaction of the sorted-subset datasets indicated that sequencing was incomplete. Compared with non-shared clonotypes, the clonotypes found in all four sorted-subset donors had higher generation probabilities. Because the study included only a small number of donors, the genetic and exposure-history diversity represented was limited.

The CDR3 spans 13 residues, from the cysteine through the phenylalanine. The read is trimmed to its CDR3 DNA, 39 bases read in frame from base 1. V is pared back by 4 bases and J by 5 bases, with 12 bases lying between the germline termini. Sequences SGHRS (CDR1) and YFSETQ (CDR2) are obtained from the germline V gene. Concerning this clone: Its antigen target is currently unknown. Per-nucleotide qualities are absent, and no much larger clonotype sits a single base away.

Using the deep immunoSEQ assay, TCR CDR3 regions were amplified from genomic DNA by multiplex PCR. Extracted genomic DNA from each cell subset was distributed evenly across all wells of several immunoSEQ 96-well plates, and each plate was treated as a replicate. Each replicate PCR for sorted subsets received about 220 ng genomic DNA, equal to about 30,000 T cell genomes. Purified libraries were quantified with a Qubit 3.0 fluorometer, sized on a Bioanalyzer 2100, and re-quantified with the KAPA Library Quantification kit. A separate single-read 150-cycle Illumina NextSeq 550 flow cell was used to sequence each immunoSEQ 96-well plate. The source study handled its data this way. Because the immunoSEQ output held only junctional sequences and lacked quality scores, the filtering could not match the filtering applied to full-length reads. Sequences were annotated with PyIR, a Python wrapper for IgBLAST v1.9, using IMGT germline references to assign V/J genes and CDR3. Reads were filtered out if the reads had weak V/J assignments (E-value above 1e-6), no CDR3, stop codons, out-of-frame junctions, or ambiguous translated residues. V3J clonotypes were defined by identical inferred V gene, J gene, and CDR3 amino acid sequence. To compute the percentage overlap between repertoires, the number of shared unique clonotypes was divided by the size of the smaller repertoire. Richness of each repertoire was evaluated using RTK rarefaction, the Chao1 estimator, and Recon v2.1 estimates of unobserved clonotypes. For all TCRbeta clonotypes obtained by the gDNA method from a few donors, generation probabilities were computed with OLGA. Drawn from immuneACCESS, this table holds only the in-frame rearrangements with V and J called that TCRdb kept. Clones are partly lost; checked studies trace under half to an unresolved V gene and leave the rest unexplained. D and trimming come from the DNA, and the V and J calls and clone size come from that table. This sample comprises some 1.4 million clones, 96% of them detected only once. The ten largest make up approximately 1.1% of the sample.

In this chain, TRBV5-1 is recombined with TRBJ2-5, with the D gene not confidently named. Sequencing was carried out using naive CD4+ T cells sorted from blood. The meaning of the sample's cell subset or site label: CD45RA+ positively selected. The TCR was taken from a man aged 25-45 years in good health. The DNA sequence is as follows: TGCGCCAGCAGCGAAGGGAAATCGGAGACCCAGTACTTC. Its product reads: CASSEGKSETQYF.